This T cell receptor (beta chain) emerged from a study of T cell responses to AZD1222 COVID-19 vaccine. This CDR3 is built from 13 residues. Germline loops: CDR1 LNHDA, CDR2 SQIVND (reference sequence). V shed 5 bases and J shed 3 bases, with 9 bases lying between them. The table came from immunoSEQ multiplex PCR; TCRdb's copy has only in-frame clones and leaves some out. The sample yields some 150,000 clones, approximately 90% seen once. Material: peripheral blood, obtained on day 0 of AZD1222 vaccination. This TCR was recovered from an adult in good health. V usage is TRBV19 and J usage is TRBJ2-3; TRBD1 is a possible D gene (6 bases). CDR3 nucleotide sequence: TGTGCCAGTAGTGACAGGCGTACAGATACGCAGTATTTT. It codes for CASSDRRTDTQYF.